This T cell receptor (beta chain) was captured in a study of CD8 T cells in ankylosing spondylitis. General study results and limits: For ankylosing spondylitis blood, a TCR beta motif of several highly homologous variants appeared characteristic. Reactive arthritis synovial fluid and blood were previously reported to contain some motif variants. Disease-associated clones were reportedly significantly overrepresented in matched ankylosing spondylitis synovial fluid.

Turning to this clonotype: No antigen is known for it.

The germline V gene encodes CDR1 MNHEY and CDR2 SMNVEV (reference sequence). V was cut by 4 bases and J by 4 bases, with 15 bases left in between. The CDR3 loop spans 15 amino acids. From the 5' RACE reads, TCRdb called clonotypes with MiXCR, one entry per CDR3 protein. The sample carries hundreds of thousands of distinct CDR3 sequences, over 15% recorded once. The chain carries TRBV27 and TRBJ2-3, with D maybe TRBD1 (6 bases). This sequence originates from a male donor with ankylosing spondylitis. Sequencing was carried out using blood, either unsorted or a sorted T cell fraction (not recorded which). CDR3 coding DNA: TGTGCCAGCAGTTCCAGGGGTTACGGCGCAGATACGCAGTATTTT. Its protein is CASSSRGYGADTQYF.